This T cell receptor beta chain comes out of a study of blood T cell repertoires in COVID-19. Per the original methods: By means of reference gene primer amplification, nucleated cell counts were estimated. The protocol was immunoSEQ multiplex PCR, while the TCRdb copy is restricted to in-frame clones and leaves out a portion. V, J and clone size were drawn from that table, and D and trimming were deduced from the DNA. The sample has around 100,000 clones, 85% to 95% seen once. The CDR3 runs to 16 residues. V gave up 3 bases and J gave up 7 bases, with 18 bases separating them. Per the germline V gene, CDR1 is MDHEN and CDR2 is SYDVKM.

The clonotype originates from a man aged 50 to 59 with active COVID-19. Sample: peripheral blood. The chain combines TRBV28 with TRBJ1-4; D remains ambiguous. The CDR3 DNA reads TGTGCCAGCAGTTTCCGGAGACTCTTTACCGGTGAAAAACTGTTTTTT. This codes for CASSFRRLFTGEKLFF.